Listed here are 27 T cell receptor beta chains from one sample, sequenced in a study of control samples from healthy donors and cancer patients. Some clones are missing from TCRdb's copy, which holds only in-frame ones; the method was immunoSEQ multiplex PCR. Among more than 70,000 clones listed, just over 90% were seen once. Sequenced: blood. The receptors come from a woman aged 25 to 39 in good health.

V gene TRBV11-2 combines with J gene TRBJ2-1; weak D call: TRBD1 (5 bases). The CDR3 has 14 amino acids. Germline-derived CDR1 and CDR2 are SGHAT and FQNNGV. With 0 bases removed from V and 8 bases from J, the gap between germline ends came to 11 bases. The CDR3 bases are TGTGCCAGCAGCTTAGAATGGGGCCAGTATGAGCAGTTCTTC. This codes for CASSLEWGQYEQFF.

The chain employs TRBV7-3 and TRBJ2-7; 7 positions match TRBD1. Per the germline V gene, CDR1 is SGHTA and CDR2 is FQGTGA. This CDR3 comprises 13 residues. J gave up 3 bases and V 5 bases, and 4 bases lay outside the gene matches. The DNA for the CDR3 is TGTGCCAGCAGCAAGGGACAGTTCTACGAGCAGTACTTC. Translating gives CASSKGQFYEQYF. The variable domain in full, completed from reference TRBV7-3 and TRBJ2-7, reads GAGVSQTPSNKVTEKGKYVELRCDPISGHTALYWYRQSLGQGPEFLIYFQGTGAADDSGLPNDRFFAVRPEGSVSTLKIQRTERGDSAVYLCASSKGQFYEQYFGPGTRLTVT.

The rearrangement uses TRBV18 and TRBJ1-1; D perhaps matches TRBD1 (6 bases). In germline, CDR1 is KGHSH, CDR2 LQKENI. V was trimmed by 3 bases and J by 0 bases, leaving 23 bases between them. The CDR3 totals 19 residues. The CDR3 region is CASSPPVFDRYIMNTEAFF. CDR3 in DNA: TGTGCCAGCTCACCGCCTGTTTTCGACAGGTATATCATGAACACTGAAGCTTTCTTT.

The chain joins TRBV14 to TRBJ1-2, with a weak D call TRBD1 (5 bases). The ends were cut back, 4 bases at V and 5 bases at J, with 11 bases in the middle. The V gene's germline CDR1 is SGHDN and CDR2 FVKESK. This CDR3 is 13 amino acids long. The CDR3 sequence: CASSLEGLYGYTF. CDR3 in DNA: TGTGCCAGCAGCCTCGAGGGGCTTTATGGCTACACCTTC.

The rearrangement joins TRBV9 to TRBJ1-3; the D gene is possibly TRBD1 (5 bases). Per the germline V gene, CDR1 is SGDLS and CDR2 is YYNGEE. CDR3 length: 14 residues. V lost 4 bases to trimming and J lost 0 bases, with 8 bases between them. CDR3 sequence: CASSSDSSGNTIYF. In nucleotides, the CDR3 is TGTGCCAGCAGCTCTGACAGCTCTGGAAACACCATATATTTT.

This clone was observed a single time. CDR3 in amino acids: CASSQTGDGDNEQFF. The CDR3 DNA reads as TGTGCCAGTAGTCAGACGGGGGATGGGGACAATGAGCAGTTCTTC. This chain connects TRBV19 to TRBJ2-1; D may be TRBD2 (6 bases). The CDR3 covers 15 residues. Germline CDR1 and CDR2: LNHDA and SQIVND (reference sequence). Trimming shortened V by 5 bases and J by 5 bases, and 16 bases separated the two germline ends.

This chain uses TRBV5-3 with TRBJ2-2; D remains unclear. TRBV5-3 is an ORF, with its function uncertain. The CDR3 length is 16 residues. Trimming took off 0 bases at V and 1 base at J, with 10 bases between the two ends. CDR3 in amino acids: CARSLALAGNTGELFF. The CDR3 region has the DNA TGTGCCAGAAGCTTGGCCCTTGCAGGGAACACCGGGGAGCTGTTTTTT.

This chain links TRBV5-1 with TRBJ2-2; TRBD1 agrees at 8 bases. The J segment lost 6 bases and the V segment lost 0 bases, leaving 10 bases of the junction unmatched. The germline V gene encodes CDR1 SGHRS and CDR2 YFSETQ. This CDR3 has 17 residues. The CDR3 nucleotides read TGCGCCAGCAGCTTGGCCAGGACAGGGTTTCAGCCCGGGGAGCTGTTTTTT. This translates into CASSLARTGFQPGELFF.

The V and J genes are TRBV14 and TRBJ2-2, with a possible D match to TRBD1 (5 bases). V was pared by 4 bases and J by 4 bases, with 22 bases between. From germline, CDR1 is SGHDN and CDR2 FVKESK. The CDR3 length is 18 residues. The CDR3 sequence is CASSRNRQGRSFTGELFF. The CDR3 nucleotides are TGTGCCAGCAGCCGCAATCGCCAGGGAAGGAGTTTCACCGGGGAGCTGTTTTTT.

The rearrangement uses TRBV9 and TRBJ1-2, with a tentative D call TRBD1 (5 bases). The CDR3 has 15 residues. V was pared by 0 bases and J by 7 bases, with 16 bases between. Germline assignment: CDR1 SGDLS and CDR2 YYNGEE. CDR3 coding DNA: TGTGCCAGCAGCGTAGTAGGGCAGGGAGGTGGTGGCTACACCTTC. Translated: CASSVVGQGGGGYTF.

This chain connects TRBV27 to TRBJ2-1, with D hard to call. The CDR3 is made up of 16 amino acids. In germline, CDR1 is MNHEY, CDR2 SMNVEV (reference sequence). V dropped 0 bases and J dropped 7 bases, with 16 bases sitting between them. The CDR3, as DNA: TGTGCCAGCAGTTTATCAAGAATGAGTACATGGAATGAGCAGTTCTTC. It specifies CASSLSRMSTWNEQFF.

V usage is TRBV7-8 and J usage is TRBJ1-6, with D possibly TRBD1 on 5 matching bases. With 5 bases removed from V and 5 bases from J, the gap between germline ends came to 16 bases. CDR1 and CDR2 (germline): SGHVS, FQNEAQ. The CDR3 length is 16 residues. The CDR3 region is CASSQRSWGNNSPLHF. CDR3 sequence (DNA): TGTGCCAGCAGCCAGAGAAGCTGGGGCAATAATTCACCCCTCCACTTT.

The gene calls are TRBV6-5 and TRBJ1-4; D remains unclear. Trimming removed 8 bases at V and 0 bases at J, with 10 bases between. This CDR3 spans 14 amino acids. Germline values: CDR1 MNHEY, CDR2 SVGAGI. CDR3 coding DNA: TGTGCCAGCGCCGTAGGTGCAACTAATGAAAAACTGTTTTTT. This translates into CASAVGATNEKLFF.

This rearrangement joins TRBV4-2 to TRBJ1-5; unclear D gene. This CDR3 is 15 amino acids long. CDR1 is LGHNA and CDR2 is YNFKEQ in the germline V gene. Trimming stripped 1 base from V and 0 bases from J, with 7 bases between. CDR3 nucleotide sequence: TGTGCCAGCAGCCAAGCACGGAATAGCAATCAGCCCCAGCATTTT. Its translation is CASSQARNSNQPQHF.

This chain uses TRBV5-6 with TRBJ1-2; TRBD1 matches at 7 bases. The CDR3 is 14 amino acids. Trimming removed 2 bases from V and 5 bases from J; junction bases left unmatched: 6. Germline CDR1 and CDR2: SGHDT and YYEEEE. CDR3 amino acids: CASSLEGARYGYTF. The CDR3 DNA reads as TGTGCCAGCAGCTTAGAGGGGGCGAGATATGGCTACACCTTC.

The table lists this clone with a count of one. This sequence joins TRBV5-1 and TRBJ2-2; 9 bases are shared with TRBD1. The CDR3 has 16 amino acids. The V gene's germline CDR1 is SGHRS and CDR2 YFSETQ. V was clipped by 2 bases and J by 4 bases; unmatched bases: 6. CDR3 residues: CASSFNPTGGTGELFF. Here the CDR3 DNA reads TGCGCCAGCAGCTTCAACCCGACAGGGGGCACCGGGGAGCTGTTTTTT.

The CDR3 protein is CASSDRYNSPLHF. The CDR3 region has the DNA TGCGCCAGTTCGGACAGGTATAATTCACCCCTCCACTTT. The gene calls are TRBV5-1 and TRBJ1-6; 7 bases map to TRBD1. The V segment lost 8 bases and the J segment 4 bases; nucleotides outside the gene matches: 3. Germline V gene sequence: CDR1 SGHRS, CDR2 YFSETQ. CDR3 length: 13 residues.

The chain carries TRBV6-5 and TRBJ1-6; 10 bases align to TRBD1. The CDR3 length is 13 residues. Losses at the gene ends were 6 bases for V and 7 bases for J; bases not matched to a gene: 0. In germline, CDR1 is MNHEY, CDR2 SVGAGI. CDR3 region: CASRGQGNSPLHF. The CDR3 DNA is TGTGCCAGCAGGGGACAGGGGAATTCACCCCTCCACTTT.

V gene TRBV18 combines with J gene TRBJ2-7; TRBD2 might be the D (5 bases). Germline values: CDR1 KGHSH, CDR2 LQKENI. The ends were cut back, 3 bases at V and 4 bases at J, with 13 bases in the middle. This CDR3 contains 14 residues. CDR3 sequence: CASSPGLSGYEQYF. The CDR3 DNA is TGTGCCAGCTCACCCGGCCTTTCGGGGTACGAGCAGTACTTC.

The chain recombines TRBV18 with TRBJ1-1, with a weak D call TRBD1 (5 bases). V was shortened by 1 base and J by 3 bases, with 12 bases between the two germline ends. The CDR3 consists of 15 residues. Germline V gene data show CDR1 as KGHSH and CDR2 as LQKENI. The CDR3 nucleotides are TGTGCCAGCTCACCACTCGGGGGGAGGGACACTGAAGCTTTCTTT. This encodes CASSPLGGRDTEAFF.

This clone has a single count. The CDR3 carries no conserved terminal phenylalanine or tryptophan, so it likely arises from a read error. Because the CDR3's place on the DNA is in doubt, the DNA is left out and the CDR3 is given as listed by TCRdb. This chain connects TRBV28 to TRBJ1-1. CDR1 and CDR2 from the germline V gene are MDHEN and SYDVKM. The CDR3 totals 15 residues, both ends included. CDR3 residues: CASSLCCTPTGPGGI.

Only one count was recorded for this clone. V gene TRBV19 combines with J gene TRBJ2-3; 10 bases agree with TRBD1. CDR1 is LNHDA and CDR2 is SQIVND in the germline V gene (reference sequence). V gave up 3 bases and J gave up 9 bases; unmatched junction bases: 6. This CDR3 region has 14 residues. The CDR3 bases are TGTGCCAGTAGTATGGGACAGGGGTTTGTGACGCAGTATTTT. The encoded protein is CASSMGQGFVTQYF. Full variable domain (rest looked up from reference TRBV19 and TRBJ2-3): DGGITQSPKYLFRKEGQNVTLSCEQNLNHDAMYWYRQDPGQGLRLIYYSQIVNDFQKGDIAEGYSVSREKKESFPLTVTSAQKNPTAFYLCASSMGQGFVTQYFGPGTRLTVL.

The chain joins TRBV19 to TRBJ2-7; 8 nucleotides align to TRBD1. Per germline, CDR1 LNHDA and CDR2 SQIVND (reference sequence). This CDR3 comprises 14 residues. V shed 5 bases and J 2 bases; nucleotides not matched to a gene: 5. The CDR3 DNA is TGTGCCAGTAGTCCGACAGGGGCCGCCTACGAGCAGTACTTC. Protein product: CASSPTGAAYEQYF.

The rearrangement links TRBV2 to TRBJ1-1, with 7 bases matching TRBD1. Per germline, CDR1 SNHLY and CDR2 FYNNEI. V dropped 2 bases and J dropped 3; count of bases not matched to a gene: 3. The CDR3 runs 14 residues. The CDR3 coding sequence is TGTGCCAGCAGTGAATATCAGGGGGACACTGAAGCTTTCTTT. It specifies CASSEYQGDTEAFF.

V is TRBV5-1 and J is TRBJ1-1, with TRBD1 identical over 7 bases. The CDR3 runs 15 residues. V dropped 0 bases and J dropped 1; count of bases not matched to a gene: 3. Germline V gene sequence: CDR1 SGHRS, CDR2 YFSETQ. The CDR3 region has the DNA TGCGCCAGCAGCTTGGGAGAGGGGGCGAACACTGAAGCTTTCTTT. This sequence encodes CASSLGEGANTEAFF.

The CDR3 sequence is CASNSVGGAANVLTF. The DNA of the CDR3 is TGCGCCAGCAACTCCGTTGGGGGTGCGGCCAACGTCCTGACTTTC. V gene TRBV5-1 combines with J gene TRBJ2-6; perhaps D is TRBD1 or TRBD2 (5 bases each). Trimming took off 6 bases at V and 6 bases at J, with 16 bases between the two ends. The germline CDR1 and CDR2 sequences are SGHRS and YFSETQ. The CDR3 length is 15 residues.

This clone was observed a single time. The genes are TRBV19 and TRBJ1-2; no definite D call. This CDR3 has 12 amino acids. V was trimmed by 6 bases and J by 3 bases, leaving 8 bases between them. CDR1 and CDR2 from the germline V gene are LNHDA and SQIVND (reference sequence). For the CDR3, the DNA is TGTGCCAGTAGCTTTACCGACTATGGCTACACCTTC. It yields the protein CASSFTDYGYTF.